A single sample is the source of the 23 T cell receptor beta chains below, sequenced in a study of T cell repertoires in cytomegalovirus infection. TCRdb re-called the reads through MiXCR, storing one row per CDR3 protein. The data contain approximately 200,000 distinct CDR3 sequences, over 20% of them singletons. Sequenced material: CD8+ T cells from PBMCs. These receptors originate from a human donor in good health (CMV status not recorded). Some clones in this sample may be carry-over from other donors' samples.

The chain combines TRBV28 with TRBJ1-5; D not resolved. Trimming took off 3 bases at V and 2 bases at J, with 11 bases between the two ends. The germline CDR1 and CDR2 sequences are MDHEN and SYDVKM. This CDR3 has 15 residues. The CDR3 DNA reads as TGTGCCAGCAGTTTGGCAGTGATAGGCAATCAGCCCCAGCATTTT. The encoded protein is CASSLAVIGNQPQHF.

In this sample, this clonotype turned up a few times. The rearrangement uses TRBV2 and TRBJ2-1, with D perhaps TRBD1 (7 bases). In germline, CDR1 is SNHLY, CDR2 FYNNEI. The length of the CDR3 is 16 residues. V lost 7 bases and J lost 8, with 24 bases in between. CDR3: CASTGPTGRRSDEQFF. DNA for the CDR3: TGTGCCAGCACCGGACCGACAGGGAGGCGGTCCGATGAGCAGTTCTTC. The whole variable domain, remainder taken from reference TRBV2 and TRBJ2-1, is EPEVTQTPSHQVTQMGQEVILRCVPISNHLYFYWYRQILGQKVEFLVSFYNNEISEKSEIFDDQFSVERPDGSNFTLKIRSTKLEDSAMYFCASTGPTGRRSDEQFFGPGTRLTVL.

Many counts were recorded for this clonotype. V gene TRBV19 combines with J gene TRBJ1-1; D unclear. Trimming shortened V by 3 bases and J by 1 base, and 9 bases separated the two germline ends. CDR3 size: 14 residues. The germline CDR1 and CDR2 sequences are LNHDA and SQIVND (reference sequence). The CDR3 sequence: CASSMSATNTEAFF. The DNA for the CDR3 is TGTGCCAGTAGTATGTCGGCCACGAACACTGAAGCTTTCTTT.

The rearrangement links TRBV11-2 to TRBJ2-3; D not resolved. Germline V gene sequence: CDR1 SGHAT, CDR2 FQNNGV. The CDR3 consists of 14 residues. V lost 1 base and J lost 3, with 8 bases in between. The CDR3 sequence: CASSLGLETDTQYF. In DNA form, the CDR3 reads TGTGCCAGCAGCTTAGGGTTGGAAACAGATACGCAGTATTTT.

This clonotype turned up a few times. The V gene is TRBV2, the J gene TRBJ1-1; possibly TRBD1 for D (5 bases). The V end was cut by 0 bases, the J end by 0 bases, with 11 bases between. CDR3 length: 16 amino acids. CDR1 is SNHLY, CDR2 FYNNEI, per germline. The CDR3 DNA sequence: TGTGCCAGCAGTGAAGCGCGGGGGGTTATGAACACTGAAGCTTTCTTT. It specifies CASSEARGVMNTEAFF.

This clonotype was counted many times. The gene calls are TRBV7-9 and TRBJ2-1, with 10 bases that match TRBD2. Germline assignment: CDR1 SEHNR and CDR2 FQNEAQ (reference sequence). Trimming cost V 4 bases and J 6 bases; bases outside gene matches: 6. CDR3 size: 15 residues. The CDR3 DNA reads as TGTGCCAGCAGCTCCAGCGGGGGGGAAATCAATGAGCAGTTCTTC. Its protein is CASSSSGGEINEQFF.

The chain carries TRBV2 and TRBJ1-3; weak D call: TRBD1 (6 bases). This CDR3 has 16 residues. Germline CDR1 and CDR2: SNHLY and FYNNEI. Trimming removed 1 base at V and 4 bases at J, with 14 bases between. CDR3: CASSEVGKGGGNTIYF. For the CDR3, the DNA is TGTGCCAGCAGTGAAGTCGGCAAGGGGGGAGGAAACACCATATATTTT.

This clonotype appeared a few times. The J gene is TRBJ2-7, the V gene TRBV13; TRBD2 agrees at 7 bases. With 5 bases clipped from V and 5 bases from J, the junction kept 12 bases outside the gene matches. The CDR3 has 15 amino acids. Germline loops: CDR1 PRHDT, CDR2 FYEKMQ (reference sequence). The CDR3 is CASSTLQRGSHEQYF. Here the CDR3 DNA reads TGTGCCAGCAGCACCCTCCAGCGGGGAAGTCACGAGCAGTACTTC.

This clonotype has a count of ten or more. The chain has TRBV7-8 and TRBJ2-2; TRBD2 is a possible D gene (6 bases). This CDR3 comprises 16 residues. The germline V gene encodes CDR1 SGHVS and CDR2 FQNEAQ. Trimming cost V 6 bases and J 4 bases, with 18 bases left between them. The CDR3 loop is CASRLGQGGSTGELFF. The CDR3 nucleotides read TGTGCCAGCAGACTCGGACAAGGAGGGAGCACCGGGGAGCTGTTTTTT.

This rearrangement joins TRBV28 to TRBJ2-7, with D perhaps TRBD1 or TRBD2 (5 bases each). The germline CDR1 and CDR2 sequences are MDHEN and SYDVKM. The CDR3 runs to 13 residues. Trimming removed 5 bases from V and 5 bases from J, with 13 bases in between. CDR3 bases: TGTGCCAGCAGTCCCCCCCGGGGCGACGAGCAGTACTTC. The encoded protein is CASSPPRGDEQYF.

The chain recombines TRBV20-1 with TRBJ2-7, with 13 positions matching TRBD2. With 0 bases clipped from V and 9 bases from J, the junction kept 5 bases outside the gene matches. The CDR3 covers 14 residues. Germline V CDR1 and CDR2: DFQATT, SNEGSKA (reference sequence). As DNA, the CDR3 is TGCAGTGCTAGAGATCCGGGACTAGCGGGGTTGCAGTACTTC. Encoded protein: CSARDPGLAGLQYF.

For the CDR3, the DNA is TGTGCCAGCAGCCAAGTCCCAGGGCAGCTTTACGAGCAGTACTTC. Protein: CASSQVPGQLYEQYF. This rearrangement joins TRBV14 to TRBJ2-7, with a possible D match to TRBD1 (5 bases). The length of the CDR3 is 15 residues. CDR1 and CDR2 from the germline V gene are SGHDN and FVKESK. V was clipped by 1 base and J by 4 bases, with 14 bases between them.

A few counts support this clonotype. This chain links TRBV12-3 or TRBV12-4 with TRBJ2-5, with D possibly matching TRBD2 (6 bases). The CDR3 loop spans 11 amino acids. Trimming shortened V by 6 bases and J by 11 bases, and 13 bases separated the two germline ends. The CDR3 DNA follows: TGTGCCAGCAGCCCCGGGGGACCTCAGTACTTC. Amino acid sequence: CASSPGGPQYF.

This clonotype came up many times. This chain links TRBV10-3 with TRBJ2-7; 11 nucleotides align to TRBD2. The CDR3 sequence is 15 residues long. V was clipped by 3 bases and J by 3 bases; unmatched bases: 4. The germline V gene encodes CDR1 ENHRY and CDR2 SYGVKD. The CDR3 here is CAISDPGLADYEQYF. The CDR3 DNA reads TGTGCCATCAGTGACCCGGGACTAGCGGACTACGAGCAGTACTTC.

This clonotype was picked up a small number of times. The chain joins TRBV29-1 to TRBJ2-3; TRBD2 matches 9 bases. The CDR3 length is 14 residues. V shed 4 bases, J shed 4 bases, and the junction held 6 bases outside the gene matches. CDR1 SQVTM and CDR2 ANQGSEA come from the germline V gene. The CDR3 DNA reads TGCAGCGTTGCTATAGCGGGGGCCCCAGATACGCAGTATTTT. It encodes CSVAIAGAPDTQYF.

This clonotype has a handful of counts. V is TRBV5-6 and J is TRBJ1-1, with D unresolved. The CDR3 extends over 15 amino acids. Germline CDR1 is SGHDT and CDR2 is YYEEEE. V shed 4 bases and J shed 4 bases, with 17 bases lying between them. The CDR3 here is CASSGTTKAGTEAFF. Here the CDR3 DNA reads TGTGCCAGCAGCGGAACGACGAAGGCGGGCACTGAAGCTTTCTTT.

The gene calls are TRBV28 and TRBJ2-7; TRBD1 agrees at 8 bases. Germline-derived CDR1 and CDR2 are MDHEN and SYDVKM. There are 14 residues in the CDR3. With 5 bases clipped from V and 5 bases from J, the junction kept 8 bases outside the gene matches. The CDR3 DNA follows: TGTGCCAGCAGTACCCAACAGGGGGAGGACGAGCAGTACTTC. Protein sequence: CASSTQQGEDEQYF.

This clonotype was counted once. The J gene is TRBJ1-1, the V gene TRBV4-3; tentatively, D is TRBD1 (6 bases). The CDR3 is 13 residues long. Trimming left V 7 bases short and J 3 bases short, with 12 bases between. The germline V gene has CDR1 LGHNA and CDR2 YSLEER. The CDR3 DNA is TGCGCCAGCATCCTCTCAGGGGACACTGAAGCTTTCTTT. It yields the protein CASILSGDTEAFF.

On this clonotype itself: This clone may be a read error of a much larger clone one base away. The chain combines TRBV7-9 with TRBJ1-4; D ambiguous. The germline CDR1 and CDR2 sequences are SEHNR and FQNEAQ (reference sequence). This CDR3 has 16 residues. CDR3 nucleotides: TGTTCCAGCAGCCAGTCGGTATCGGGTGCAAATGAAAAACTGTTTTTT. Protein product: CSSSQSVSGANEKLFF.

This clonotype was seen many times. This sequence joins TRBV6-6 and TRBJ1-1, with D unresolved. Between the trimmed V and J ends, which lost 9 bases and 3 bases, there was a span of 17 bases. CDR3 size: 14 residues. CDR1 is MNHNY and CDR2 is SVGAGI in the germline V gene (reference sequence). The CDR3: CASRYVGDYTEAFF. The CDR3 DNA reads TGTGCCAGTCGCTATGTCGGGGATTACACTGAAGCTTTCTTT.

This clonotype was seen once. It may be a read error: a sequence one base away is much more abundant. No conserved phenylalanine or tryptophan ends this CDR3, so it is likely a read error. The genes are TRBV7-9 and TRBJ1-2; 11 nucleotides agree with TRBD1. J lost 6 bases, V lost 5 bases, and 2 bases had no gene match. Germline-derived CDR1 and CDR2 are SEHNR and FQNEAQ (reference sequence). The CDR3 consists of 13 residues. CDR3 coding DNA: TGTGCCAGCAGCCAGGGACAGGGGGATGGCTACACCTCC. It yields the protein CASSQGQGDGYTS.

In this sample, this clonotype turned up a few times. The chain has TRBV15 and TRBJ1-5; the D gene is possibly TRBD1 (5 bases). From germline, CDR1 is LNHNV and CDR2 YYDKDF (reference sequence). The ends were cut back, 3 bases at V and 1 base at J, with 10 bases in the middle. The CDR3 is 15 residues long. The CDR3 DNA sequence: TGTGCCACCAGCAGTTCTCCAGGGAGCAATCAGCCCCAGCATTTT. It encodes CATSSSPGSNQPQHF.

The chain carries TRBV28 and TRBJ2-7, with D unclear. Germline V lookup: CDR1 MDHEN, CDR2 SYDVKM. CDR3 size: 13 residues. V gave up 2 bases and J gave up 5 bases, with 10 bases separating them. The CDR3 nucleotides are TGTGCCAGCAGTTTAGTTCGCTTGGACGAGCAGTACTTC. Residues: CASSLVRLDEQYF. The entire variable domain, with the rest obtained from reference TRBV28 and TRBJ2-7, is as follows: DVKVTQSSRYLVKRTGEKVFLECVQDMDHENMFWYRQDPGLGLRLIYFSYDVKMKEKGDIPEGYSVSREKKERFSLILESASTNQTSMYLCASSLVRLDEQYFGPGTRLTVT.